Here is one T cell receptor beta chain with its context. This CDR3 has 13 residues. Germline V gives CDR1 MNHEY, CDR2 SVGEGT. Trimming took off 4 bases at V and 5 bases at J, with 8 bases between the two ends. Under the authors' procedure: Counts of nucleated cells, estimated from reference gene primer amplification, were obtained. Profiled with immunoSEQ multiplex PCR; TCRdb holds only in-frame clones, not every one. The D gene and trimming were derived from the DNA, and the V and J assignments and clone size from that table. Of 120,000 to 150,000 clones listed, 75% to 90% are singletons. This sample was included in a study of blood T cell repertoires in COVID-19.

The receptor was isolated from a man in his fifties or sixties who had recovered from COVID-19. Sequenced input: peripheral blood. The chain recombines TRBV6-2 or TRBV6-3 with TRBJ2-2; unclear D gene. This chain's CDR3 is CASSLYVTGELFF. Written as DNA, the CDR3 is TGTGCCAGCAGTTTATATGTGACCGGGGAGCTGTTTTTT.